Shown below are 15 T cell receptor beta chains from a single sample sequenced in a study. TCRdb itself ran the 5' RACE reads through MiXCR, one entry per CDR3 protein. This sample has 50,000 to 65,000 distinct CDR3 sequences, with around 20% found just once. Tregs were sorted as CD4+CD25+CD127-/low cells. Input material: tumor-infiltrating Tregs sorted from the breast tumor. Every receptor here comes from a female donor with breast cancer.

In its sample, this clonotype was seen many times. The CDR3 DNA reads TGTGCCAGCAGCTTTAGCGGGAGTATAGATACGCAGTATTTT. Translating it yields CASSFSGSIDTQYF. The chain links TRBV7-2 to TRBJ2-3; 9 bases line up with TRBD2. V shed 3 bases and J 5 bases; nucleotides not matched to a gene: 3. CDR1 SGHTA and CDR2 FQGNSA come from the germline V gene. This CDR3 is built from 14 residues.

This clonotype was counted only a few times. The V and J genes are TRBV5-1 and TRBJ1-1; D unresolved. This CDR3 has 13 amino acids. Germline-derived CDR1 and CDR2 are SGHRS and YFSETQ. V was clipped by 2 bases and J by 1 base, with 6 bases between them. CDR3 sequence: CASSFSENTEAFF. The CDR3 coding sequence is TGCGCCAGCAGCTTTTCGGAGAACACTGAAGCTTTCTTT. Looking up the rest from reference TRBV5-1 and TRBJ1-1 gives the full variable domain: KAGVTQTPRYLIKTRGQQVTLSCSPISGHRSVSWYQQTPGQGLQFLFEYFSETQRNKGNFPGRFSGRQFSNSRSEMNVSTLELGDSALYLCASSFSENTEAFFGQGTRLTVV.

In its sample, this clonotype is medium-sized. The V gene is TRBV20-1, the J gene TRBJ2-7; 8 bases agree with TRBD2. The CDR3 is 15 residues long. Germline loops: CDR1 DFQATT, CDR2 SNEGSKA (reference sequence). The junction had 9 bases not matched to a gene; V was cut back by 1 base and J by 4 bases. CDR3 coding DNA: TGCAGTGCTAGAGTCCCGAGCGGGAGTCGGTACGAGCAGTACTTC. Amino acids: CSARVPSGSRYEQYF.

This clonotype was found a few times. The chain couples TRBV11-2 to TRBJ2-1; 7 bases match TRBD2. The V gene's germline CDR1 is SGHAT and CDR2 FQNNGV. Losses at the gene ends were 2 bases for V and 5 bases for J; bases not matched to a gene: 3. The CDR3 is 14 residues long. The DNA of the CDR3 is TGTGCCAGCAGCTTACCGGGAGGACACAATGAGCAGTTCTTC. Encoded protein: CASSLPGGHNEQFF. Drawing the rest from reference TRBV11-2 and TRBJ2-1, the complete variable domain is EAGVAQSPRYKIIEKRQSVAFWCNPISGHATLYWYQQILGQGPKLLIQFQNNGVVDDSQLPKDRFSAERLKGVDSTLKIQPAKLEDSAVYLCASSLPGGHNEQFFGPGTRLTVL.

V usage is TRBV29-1 and J usage is TRBJ2-1, with unresolved D. V was clipped by 8 bases and J by 4 bases, with 12 bases between them. The CDR3 contains 12 residues. Germline CDR1 reads SQVTM; CDR2 reads ANQGSEA. This CDR3 reads CSSRPDYNEQFF. CDR3 coding DNA: TGCAGCTCACGGCCCGATTACAATGAGCAGTTCTTC.

This clonotype was counted a few times. The rearrangement links TRBV7-2 to TRBJ1-1; a weak D match, TRBD1 (6 bases). The CDR3 length is 13 residues. The germline V gene has CDR1 SGHTA and CDR2 FQGNSA. Trimming stripped 5 bases from V and 4 bases from J, with 11 bases between. CDR3 sequence reads: CASSLKGGTEAFF. The DNA of the CDR3 is TGTGCCAGCAGCCTTAAAGGGGGCACTGAAGCTTTCTTT.

The genes are TRBV7-2 and TRBJ2-3; no reliable D call. The CDR3 consists of 14 residues. CDR1 is SGHTA, CDR2 FQGNSA, per germline. The ends were cut back, 4 bases at V and 4 bases at J, with 12 bases in the middle. CDR3 region: CASSSMGSSDTQYF. CDR3 DNA sequence: TGTGCCAGCAGCTCGATGGGAAGCTCAGATACGCAGTATTTT.

This clonotype has just a few counts. J is TRBJ2-1 and V is TRBV12-3 or TRBV12-4; TRBD2 is a possible D gene (7 bases). The CDR3 is 16 residues long. V dropped 5 bases and J dropped 4 bases, with 18 bases sitting between them. CDR3 nucleotides: TGTGCCAGCAGTCCCCATGGGGGGGCGGGTTACAATGAGCAGTTCTTC. It yields the protein CASSPHGGAGYNEQFF.

The chain combines TRBV15 with TRBJ2-5; 8 positions agree with TRBD1. This CDR3 is built from 14 residues. V lost 1 base to trimming and J lost 4 bases; unmatched junction nucleotides: 2. Germline-derived CDR1 and CDR2 are LNHNV and YYDKDF (reference sequence). Here the CDR3 reads CATSRGTGGETQYF. As DNA, the CDR3 is TGTGCCACCAGCAGAGGCACAGGGGGAGAGACCCAGTACTTC.

This clonotype was counted only a few times. The rearrangement links TRBV6-2 or TRBV6-3 to TRBJ1-5, with 9 bases aligning to TRBD1. The CDR3 has 14 residues. The germline V gene encodes CDR1 MNHEY and CDR2 SVGEGT. V dropped 6 bases and J dropped 7; count of bases not matched to a gene: 7. CDR3 nucleotide sequence: TGTGCCAGCAGGGGGGGACAGGGACGGCAGCCCCAGCATTTT. Its protein product is CASRGGQGRQPQHF.

As for this clonotype: Given a much more abundant clone one base away, this may be a read error. This chain joins TRBV5-1 and TRBJ1-2, with D perhaps TRBD1 (6 bases). Germline values: CDR1 SGHRS, CDR2 YFSETQ. The CDR3 is made up of 14 amino acids. The CDR3 spells CARSLRTANYGYTF. DNA of the CDR3: TGCGCCCGCAGCTTGAGGACAGCTAACTATGGCTACACCTTC.

Regarding this clonotype: The CDR3 does not close with the conserved phenylalanine or tryptophan, likely indicating a read error. The chain combines TRBV28 with TRBJ2-4, with 10 bases that match TRBD1. The CDR3 length is 15 residues. Trimming at V came to 2 bases and at J to 8 bases, leaving 6 bases not matched to a gene. Germline assignment: CDR1 MDHEN and CDR2 SYDVKM. The DNA of the CDR3 is TGTGCCAGCAGTTTAGGGGACAGGGGAGACGACATTCAGTACCTC. Its translation is CASSLGDRGDDIQYL.

V is TRBV18 and J is TRBJ2-1, with D possibly matching TRBD1 (5 bases). CDR1 is KGHSH and CDR2 is LQKENI in the germline V gene. Trimming removed 2 bases at V and 5 bases at J, with 10 bases between. The CDR3 is 14 amino acids. The CDR3 DNA is TGTGCCAGCTCACCAGGGGCTCTCCACAATGAGCAGTTCTTC. Amino acids: CASSPGALHNEQFF.

As regards this clonotype: This sequence may be a read error, since a much larger clone differs from it by one base. Because the CDR3 is missing its conserved closing phenylalanine or tryptophan, this is likely a read error. The chain employs TRBV6-2 or TRBV6-3 and TRBJ1-1, with D perhaps matching TRBD1 (6 bases). Trimming took off 6 bases at V and 5 bases at J, with 13 bases between the two ends. CDR1 and CDR2 from the germline V gene are MNHEY and SVGEGT. CDR3 size: 13 residues. CDR3 in DNA: TGTGCCAGCAGACTACAGGGAGGGACTGAAGCTTTCCTT. Translated, it gives CASRLQGGTEAFL.

The chain is built from TRBV5-1 and TRBJ2-5; 7 bases map to TRBD2. The CDR3 contains 15 residues. Germline CDR1 reads SGHRS; CDR2 reads YFSETQ. With 2 bases clipped from V and 5 bases from J, the junction kept 9 bases outside the gene matches. In nucleotides, the CDR3 is TGCGCCAGCAGCTTTAACGGGAGGACGCACGAGACCCAGTACTTC. This sequence encodes CASSFNGRTHETQYF.